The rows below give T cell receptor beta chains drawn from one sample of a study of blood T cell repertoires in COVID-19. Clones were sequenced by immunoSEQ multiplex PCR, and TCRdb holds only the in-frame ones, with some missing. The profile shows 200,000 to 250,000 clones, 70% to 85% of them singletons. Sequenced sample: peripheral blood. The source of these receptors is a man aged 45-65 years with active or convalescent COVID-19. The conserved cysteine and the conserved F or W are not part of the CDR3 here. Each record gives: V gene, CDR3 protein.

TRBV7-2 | ASSLDRNTEAF
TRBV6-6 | ASSLRGLAGSNTGELF
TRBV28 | ASSFLGQGIRNTIY
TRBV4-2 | ASSQRHGSGANVLT
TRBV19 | ASSSDRFQETQY
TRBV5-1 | ASSFESGNTEAF
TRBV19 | ASSTHRVGYT
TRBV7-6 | ASSLATSVQRDRGRNTIY
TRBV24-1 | ATRTGVGDTQY
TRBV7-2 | ASSFGQASYNEQF
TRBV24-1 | ATSDLETGYNTDTQY
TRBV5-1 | ASSKGTSGAHQETQY
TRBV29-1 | SVRLPGFTDTQY
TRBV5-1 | ASSLTDIMNTEAF
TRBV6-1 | ASGGDPSRSYT
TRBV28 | ASSLRGWGYT
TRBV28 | ASGRAGDYDYT
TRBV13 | ASSQLTSGRAGVDTQY
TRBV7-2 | ASSITSGPYEQY
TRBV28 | ASNPTWGDRGMVAF
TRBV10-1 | ASSEGPSPGNTIY
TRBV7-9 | ASSLDQGLGGYT
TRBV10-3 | AISESPRGYGYT
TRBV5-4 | ASSLGAGGHETQY
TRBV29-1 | SVGTSGSTDTQY
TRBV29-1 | SVGGGRAEGNEQF
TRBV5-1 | ASSPGQATGELF
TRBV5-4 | ASSPGQGPNYGYT
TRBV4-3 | ASSRWTGANTEAF
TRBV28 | ASNLRGYNQPQH
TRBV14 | ASSLGQAGIQY
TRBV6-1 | ASSEQEISSYNEQF
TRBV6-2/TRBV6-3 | ASSLAPAYNEQF
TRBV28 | ASSSHSYSGNTIY
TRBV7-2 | ASSLGTSGRGDEQY
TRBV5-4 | ASSLKLAGGRTDTQY
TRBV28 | ASSQRGYGYT